This T cell receptor beta chain was identified during a study of tumor and adjacent non-tumor tissue in lung cancer. About the study: Patients comprised approximately eleven adenocarcinoma, a couple of squamous cell carcinoma and 1 small cell lung cancer.

In its sample, this clonotype was seen once. Its antigen is not known. Its ends do not fully match the called genes, so a read error is possible. The template was RNA from unsorted bulk tissue. From germline, CDR1 is SGHNT and CDR2 YYREEE (reference sequence). The CDR3 is made up of 12 amino acids. TCRbeta libraries were built with three rounds of nested PCR, modified from ARM-PCR. TCRdb independently ran MiXCR on the multiplex PCR reads; one entry per CDR3 protein. The repertoire has over 110,000 distinct CDR3 sequences, approximately 66% of them found once; the top ten carry 15% to 20%. The study, taken as a whole, reports: Tumor repertoires had a smaller top 100 clone share than normal lung.

Sequenced: lung tumor tissue. The J gene is TRBJ2-7, the V gene TRBV5-4; D is undetermined. The receptor comes from a man in his 60s with small cell lung cancer. The CDR3 DNA reads as TGTGCCAGCAGCTTGGAGGGCTACGAGCATTACTTC. Translation gives CASSLEGYEHYF.